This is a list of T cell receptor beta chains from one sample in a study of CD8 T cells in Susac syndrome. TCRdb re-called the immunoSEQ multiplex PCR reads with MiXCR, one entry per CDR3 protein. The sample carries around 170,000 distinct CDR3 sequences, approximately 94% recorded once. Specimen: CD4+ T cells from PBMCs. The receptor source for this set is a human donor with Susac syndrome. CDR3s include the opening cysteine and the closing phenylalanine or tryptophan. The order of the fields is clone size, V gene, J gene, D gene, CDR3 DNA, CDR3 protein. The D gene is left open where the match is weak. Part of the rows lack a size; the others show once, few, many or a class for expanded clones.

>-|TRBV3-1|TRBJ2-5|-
TGTGCCAGCAGCCAAGGGCCTACAGGATACCAAGAGACCCAGTACTTC
CASSQGPTGYQETQYF
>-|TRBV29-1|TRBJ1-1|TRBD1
TGCAGCGTCGCCTCCGGGACAGGGCCCAGGGCTGAAGCTTTCTTT
CSVASGTGPRAEAFF
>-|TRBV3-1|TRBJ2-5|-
TGTGCCAGCAGCCAAGGACGTAATAGGGGGACCCAGTACTTC
CASSQGRNRGTQYF
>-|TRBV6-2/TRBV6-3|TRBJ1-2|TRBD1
TGTGCCAGCAGTCCACGACAGGGGGCTTACAATGGCTACACCTTC
CASSPRQGAYNGYTF
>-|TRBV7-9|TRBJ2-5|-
TGTGCCAGCAGCTTCAGCCAGGACGGGACCCAGTACTTC
CASSFSQDGTQYF
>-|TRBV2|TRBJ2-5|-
TGTGCCAGCACGAGTACAGGGATAGAGACCCAGTACTTC
CASTSTGIETQYF
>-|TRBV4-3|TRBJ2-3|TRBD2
TGCGCCAGCAGCCAAGGCTTAGCGGGGAGTGATACGCAGTATTTT
CASSQGLAGSDTQYF
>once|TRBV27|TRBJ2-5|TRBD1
TGTGCCAGCAGTTCAACCGGGACAGCGCAAGAGACCCAGTACTTC
CASSSTGTAQETQYF
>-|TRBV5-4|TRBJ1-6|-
TGTGCCAGCAGCTTGGACAGGACTCTGGGATCACCCCTCCACTTT
CASSLDRTLGSPLHF
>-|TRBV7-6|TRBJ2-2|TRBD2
TGTGCCAGCAGCTTAGCCCCCAGCGGGAGTACCGGGGAGCTGTTTTTT
CASSLAPSGSTGELFF
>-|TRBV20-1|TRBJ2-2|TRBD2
TGCAGTGCCTTGGATCGTGGGAGGGCGAACACCGGGGAGCTGTTTTTT
CSALDRGRANTGELFF
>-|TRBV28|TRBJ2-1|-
TGTGCCAGCAGTTTGGGCAGGGACGAGGGGCAGTTCTTC
CASSLGRDEGQFF
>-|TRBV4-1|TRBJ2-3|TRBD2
TGCGCCAGCAGCCAAGATCCCCACGGGGGGGCCACAGATACGCAGTATTTT
CASSQDPHGGATDTQYF
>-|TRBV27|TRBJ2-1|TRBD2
TGTGCCAGCAGTCCTGATCCGGGACTAGCGGTTTATGAGCAGTTCTTC
CASSPDPGLAVYEQFF
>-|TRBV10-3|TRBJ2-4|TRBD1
TGTGCCATCAGTGAATCGACAGGGCGGTACAAAAACATTCAGTACTTC
CAISESTGRYKNIQYF
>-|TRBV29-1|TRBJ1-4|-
TGCAGCGTTGAAGATGTTGGGTCCGGGGGGGAAAAACTGTTTTTT
CSVEDVGSGGEKLFF
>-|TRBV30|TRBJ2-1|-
TGTGCCTGGAGTACGTCCCAGTACAATGAGCAGTTCTTC
CAWSTSQYNEQFF
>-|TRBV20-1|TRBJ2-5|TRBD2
TGCAGTGCCCTCGGGAGGGCGGTGGAGACCCAGTACTTC
CSALGRAVETQYF
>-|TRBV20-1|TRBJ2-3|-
TGCAGTTTCCGTAGCGGCACAGATACGCAGTATTTT
CSFRSGTDTQYF
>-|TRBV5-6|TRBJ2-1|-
TGTGCCAGCAGCTCCCGGACGGTCAGCTCCTACAATGAGCAGTTCTTC
CASSSRTVSSYNEQFF
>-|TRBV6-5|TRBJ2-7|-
TGTGCCAGCAGTTACTCGAGGGCATCCGAGGGTTACGAGCAGTACTTC
CASSYSRASEGYEQYF
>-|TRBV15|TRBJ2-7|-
TGTGCCACCAGCACGCCGGGACCGCGGAATTACGAGCAGTACTTC
CATSTPGPRNYEQYF
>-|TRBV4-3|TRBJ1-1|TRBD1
TGCGCCAGCAGCCCGACGGGACAGGAAAATGAAGCTTTCTTT
CASSPTGQENEAFF
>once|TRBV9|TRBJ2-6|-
TGTGCCAGCAGCCCACGCCTCAGCCCTGGGGCCAACGTCCTGACTTTC
CASSPRLSPGANVLTF
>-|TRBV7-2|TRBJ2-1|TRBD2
TGTGCCAGCAGCTTCGCCTTAGCGGGAGTCGGATACAATGAGCAGTTCTTC
CASSFALAGVGYNEQFF
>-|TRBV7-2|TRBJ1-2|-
TGTGCCAGCAGCTTAGGTGGCAGGACGAACTATGGCTACACCTTC
CASSLGGRTNYGYTF
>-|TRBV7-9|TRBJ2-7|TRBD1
TGTGCCAGCAGCTCCCAAAAGACAGGGGTTGCCTACGAGCAGTACTTC
CASSSQKTGVAYEQYF
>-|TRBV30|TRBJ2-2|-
TGTGCCTGGAGTGTACTGGGACAACCGAACACCGGGGAGCTGTTTTTT
CAWSVLGQPNTGELFF
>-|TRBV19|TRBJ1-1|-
TGTGCCAGTAGTAGTGATTGGGTGAACACTGAAGCTTTCTTT
CASSSDWVNTEAFF
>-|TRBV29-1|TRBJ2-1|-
TGCAGCGTTGACGGGCAAGTCTACAATGAGCAGTTCTTC
CSVDGQVYNEQFF
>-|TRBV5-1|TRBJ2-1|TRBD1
TGCGCCAGCAGCTTCCAGGGGGCGAATGAGCAGTTCTTC
CASSFQGANEQFF
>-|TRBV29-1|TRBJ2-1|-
TGCAGCGTTGAACAACCCCAAGTGGGCTACAATGAGCAGTTCTTC
CSVEQPQVGYNEQFF
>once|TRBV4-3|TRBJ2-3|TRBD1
TGCGCCAGCAGCCTCTTGGGACAGGGACTCACAGATACGCAGTATTTT
CASSLLGQGLTDTQYF
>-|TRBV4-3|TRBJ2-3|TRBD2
TGCGCCAGCAGCCAAGACCGCGGCGGGGGGGGGACAGATACGCAGTATTTT
CASSQDRGGGGTDTQYF
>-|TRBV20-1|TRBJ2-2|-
TGCAGTGCTTTGGGGTTGGCTCCGAACACCGGGGAGCTGTTTTTT
CSALGLAPNTGELFF
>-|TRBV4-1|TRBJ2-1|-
TGCGCCAGCAGCCAGGGACCTGAGCAGTTCTTC
CASSQGPEQFF
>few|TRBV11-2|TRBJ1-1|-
TGTGCCAGCAGCCCGGACCGATTTGAAGCTTTCTTT
CASSPDRFEAFF
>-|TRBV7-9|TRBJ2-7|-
TGTGCCAGCAGCTTCGGTGGAGGGGGCGACGAGCAGTACTTC
CASSFGGGGDEQYF
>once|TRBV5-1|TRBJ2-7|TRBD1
TGCGCCAGCAGCCCGACAGGGAATTACGAGCAGTACTTC
CASSPTGNYEQYF
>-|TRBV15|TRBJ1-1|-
TGTGCCACCAGCAGAGACAGGGAGTCCACTGAAGCTTTCTTT
CATSRDRESTEAFF
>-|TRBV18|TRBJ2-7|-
TGTGCCAGCTCAGTACAGGGCGACGAGCAGTACTTC
CASSVQGDEQYF
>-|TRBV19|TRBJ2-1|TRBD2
TGTGCCAGTAGTCCTAGCGGGTATCACAATGAGCAGTTCTTC
CASSPSGYHNEQFF
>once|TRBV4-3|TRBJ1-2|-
TGCGCCAGCAGCCGGACGGCAGCTAACTATGGCTACACCTTC
CASSRTAANYGYTF
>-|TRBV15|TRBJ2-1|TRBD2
TGTGCCACCAGCAGAGAAACTAGCGGGGGACCAGCGCAGTTCTTC
CATSRETSGGPAQFF
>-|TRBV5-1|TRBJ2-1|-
TGCGCCAGCAGCTCGGGGGCAACCTACAATGAGCAGTTCTTC
CASSSGATYNEQFF
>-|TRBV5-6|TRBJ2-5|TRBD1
TGTGCCAGCAGCTCCCTCAACCGCCGGGACAGAGAAGAGACCCAGTACTTC
CASSSLNRRDREETQYF
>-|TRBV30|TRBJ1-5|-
TGTGCCTGGAGTGACGGGGAGTATCAGCCCCAGCATTTT
CAWSDGEYQPQHF
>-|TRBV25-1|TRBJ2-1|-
TGTGCCAGCAGTGATCCAGGCCTGAGAGATGAGCAGTTCTTC
CASSDPGLRDEQFF
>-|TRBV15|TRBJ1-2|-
TGTGCCACCAGCAGAGACCATGGGGAGGTTGATGGCTACACCTTC
CATSRDHGEVDGYTF
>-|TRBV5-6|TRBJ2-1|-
TGTGCCAGCAGCCCTACAGGGAGGCCAGAGGAGCAGTTCTTC
CASSPTGRPEEQFF
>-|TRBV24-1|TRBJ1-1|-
TGTGCCACCAGTCGGGACGGAGTCTCTGAAGCTTTCTTT
CATSRDGVSEAFF
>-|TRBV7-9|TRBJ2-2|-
TGTGCCAGCAGCGGACTTTGGGGGGAGCTGTTTTTT
CASSGLWGELFF
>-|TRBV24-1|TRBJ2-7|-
TGTGCCACCAGTGCCGGAAGACTGAACGAGCAGTACTTC
CATSAGRLNEQYF
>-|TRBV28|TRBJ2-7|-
TGTGCCAGCAGGCAGGGAGTATACGAGCAGTACTTC
CASRQGVYEQYF
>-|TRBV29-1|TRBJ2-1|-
TGCAGCGTTGAGGGGGGAGCCAATGAGCAGTTCTTC
CSVEGGANEQFF
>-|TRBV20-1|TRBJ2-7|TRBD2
TGCAGTGCTTCCGGGACTAGCGGGGTTAGCTCCTACGAGCAGTACTTC
CSASGTSGVSSYEQYF
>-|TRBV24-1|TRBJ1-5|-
TGTGCCACCAGTGATGGCGGCGGGGGTGCGAATGGCAATCAGCCCCAGCATTTT
CATSDGGGGANGNQPQHF